The clone carrying this TCR beta chain came up once. Data came from immunoSEQ multiplex PCR; TCRdb stores just in-frame clones and leaves some out. The table records tens of thousands of clones, 90% of them present only once. This record comes from a study of OX40 agonist ivuxolimab in advanced cancers. The V gene lost 6 bases and the J gene lost 4 bases, with 8 bases spanning the gap. CDR1 and CDR2 (germline): SGHDT, YYEEEE. This CDR3 has 13 amino acids. V and J are TRBV5-6 and TRBJ1-6; D gene ambiguous. The source of this sequence is an adult with an advanced solid tumor such as melanoma, head and neck, liver or kidney cancer. Sequencing was performed on CD4+ or CD8+ T cells sorted from blood, taken in a trial of the OX40 agonist ivuxolimab. The DNA for the CDR3 is TGTGCCAGCAAGAGGAGGTATAATTCACCCCTCCACTTT. Its protein is CASKRRYNSPLHF.